The clone carrying this T cell receptor (beta chain) was observed a handful of times. This sample stems from a study of human T cells and chemical hapten exposure. As for the study in general: On the upper back, patch tests were applied with 0.01% DPC and read at 6 days.

It was the library that attached unique molecular identifiers to individual cDNA molecules. In the original workflow: Samples held a median of around 92,000 TCRs, range 23,224–690,600. Using its own MiXCR run on the RACE reads, TCRdb lists one record per CDR3 protein. TCRdb's processing, not the authors', yielded these V and J calls. The sample lists about 55,000 distinct CDR3 sequences, 8.5% to 10% occurring once. Stated time point: patch test 2, 6 weeks after DPC sensitization. Documented treatment: therapeutic diphenylcyclopropenone sensitization with weekly scalp DPC. This CDR3 is built from 19 residues. Trimming took off 3 bases at V and 8 bases at J, with 32 bases between the two ends. CDR1 and CDR2 (germline): SGHRS, YFSETQ.

The material was whole blood, obtained in connection with sensitization to the hapten diphenylcyclopropenone (DPC). The J gene is TRBJ1-1, the V gene TRBV5-1, with a possible D match to TRBD1 (5 bases). This receptor was taken from a woman in her 50s with alopecia areata. Some clones in this sample may be carry-over from other donors' samples. This CDR3 is CASSSADRGWELNGAEAFF. The DNA for the CDR3 is TGCGCCAGCAGCTCGGCTGATAGAGGGTGGGAGTTGAATGGGGCCGAAGCTTTCTTT.